This T cell receptor beta chain originates from a study of beta chain features in type 1 diabetes. TCRB transcripts that were expressed got sequenced, as all of the isolated RNA had been reverse transcribed. Assay: immunoSEQ multiplex PCR; the TCRdb copy retains only in-frame clones and omits some. The sample has some 150,000 clones, 40% to 55% seen once. The CDR3 is made up of 15 amino acids. CDR1 is SNHLY, CDR2 FYNNEI, per germline. The sample consisted of Tregs from blood. The source of this sequence is a man between 18 and 35 years old in good health. V gene TRBV2 combines with J gene TRBJ2-5; D possibly corresponds to TRBD1 (6 bases). The J call may be mistaken, given a closer DNA end match to TRBJ2-7. In DNA form, the CDR3 reads TGTGCCAGCAGAATTCAGCCAGGGGCGAGATACGAGCAGTACTTC. Protein: CASRIQPGARYEQYF.